Sequencing of this T cell receptor (beta chain) was carried out in a study of T cells in localized non-small cell lung cancer. Germline V lookup: CDR1 SNHLY, CDR2 FYNNEI. The CDR3 runs 15 residues. Deletions cut 10 bases from V and 1 base from J, with 18 bases between. Assay: immunoSEQ multiplex PCR; the TCRdb copy retains only in-frame clones and omits some. Here the sample spans about 15,000 clones, around 87% being singletons. This clone was picked up one time. The clonotype originates from an older male donor with stage II lung adenocarcinoma. V and J are TRBV2 and TRBJ2-3; D call uncertain. The starting material was peripheral blood mononuclear cells, obtained before any cancer treatment. Here the CDR3 DNA reads TGTGCCAACCCCGAGCAGGATCTGGGCACAGATACGCAGTATTTT. Protein sequence: CANPEQDLGTDTQYF.